These 9 T cell receptor beta chains came from one sample sequenced in a study of CD8 T cells in Susac syndrome. After extraction with the RNeasy kit, about 0.45 to 1 ug of the RNA was reverse transcribed using random hexamers. One entry per CDR3 protein results from TCRdb running MiXCR on the immunoSEQ multiplex PCR reads. Among roughly 130,000 distinct CDR3 sequences listed, just under 95% were seen once. The material sequenced was CD8+ T cells from PBMCs. All receptors come from a human donor with Susac syndrome.

This rearrangement joins TRBV15 to TRBJ1-2; the match to TRBD1 covers 9 bases. Germline CDR1 is LNHNV and CDR2 is YYDKDF (reference sequence). V lost 6 bases, J lost 7 bases, and 9 bases stayed unmatched. This CDR3 is built from 14 residues. The CDR3 here is CATRDRGKVSGYTF. The CDR3 coding sequence is TGTGCCACCAGAGACAGGGGGAAGGTATCTGGCTACACCTTC.

This clonotype was detected once. V usage is TRBV19 and J usage is TRBJ2-3; 8 nucleotides line up with TRBD1. The V and J ends lost 6 bases and 4 bases, in that order; junction bases with no gene match: 9. The CDR3 extends over 15 amino acids. Per germline, CDR1 LNHDA and CDR2 SQIVND (reference sequence). The chain's CDR3 is CASSGRQGLPDTQYF. In nucleotides, the CDR3 is TGTGCCAGTAGCGGTCGACAGGGGTTACCAGATACGCAGTATTTT.

The chain couples TRBV27 to TRBJ2-7, with D possibly matching TRBD2 (6 bases). The CDR3 contains 11 residues. V was pared by 7 bases and J by 6 bases, with 10 bases between. Germline CDR1 reads MNHEY; CDR2 reads SMNVEV (reference sequence). CDR3 DNA sequence: TGTGCCAGCACCGGAGGGTCCGAGCAGTACTTC. As protein: CASTGGSEQYF.

V is TRBV6-5 and J is TRBJ2-1; the D gene is possibly TRBD2 (5 bases). Trimming took off 0 bases at V and 9 bases at J, with 12 bases between the two ends. In germline, CDR1 is MNHEY, CDR2 SVGAGI. This CDR3 is built from 14 residues. The CDR3 DNA follows: TGTGCCAGCAGTTACTCCGGGTGGAGGCTTGAGCAGTTCTTC. It yields the protein CASSYSGWRLEQFF.

J is TRBJ1-1 and V is TRBV30; the match to TRBD1 covers 7 bases. The junction had 6 bases not matched to a gene; V was cut back by 4 bases and J by 4 bases. Germline V gene lookup returns CDR1 GTSNPN and CDR2 SVGIG (reference sequence). The CDR3 runs to 13 residues. The CDR3 sequence: CAWTMTGITEAFF. The CDR3 DNA reads as TGTGCCTGGACCATGACAGGGATCACTGAAGCTTTCTTT.

The genes are TRBV28 and TRBJ1-2, with D perhaps TRBD1 (5 bases). The germline V gene encodes CDR1 MDHEN and CDR2 SYDVKM. The CDR3 spans 16 residues. The V gene lost 4 bases and the J gene lost 0 bases, with 15 bases spanning the gap. The CDR3 sequence: CASSSVIGTANYGYTF. The CDR3 region has the DNA TGTGCCAGCAGTTCCGTAATCGGGACGGCTAACTATGGCTACACCTTC.

The V and J genes are TRBV4-1 and TRBJ2-5; D not certain. Germline CDR1 MGHRA, CDR2 YSYEKL. Deletions cut 1 base from V and 2 bases from J, with 8 bases between. This CDR3 region has 14 residues. The CDR3 bases are TGCGCCAGCAGCCAAGCACAGCTACAAGAGACCCAGTACTTC. This gives the protein CASSQAQLQETQYF.

The chain links TRBV6-5 to TRBJ2-7; no clear D gene. Germline V gives CDR1 MNHEY, CDR2 SVGAGI. The V end lost 5 bases, the J end lost 6 bases, and 11 bases lay between the germline ends. The CDR3 totals 12 residues. CDR3 region: CASSPTVGEQYF. CDR3 nucleotides: TGTGCCAGCAGTCCCACAGTGGGCGAGCAGTACTTC.

The chain couples TRBV21-1 to TRBJ2-5. TRBV21-1 is annotated as a pseudogene. This CDR3 has 13 residues. As DNA, the CDR3 is TGTGCCAGCAGCAAAAACGAGAGGGAGACCCAGTACTTC. It encodes CASSKNERETQYF.